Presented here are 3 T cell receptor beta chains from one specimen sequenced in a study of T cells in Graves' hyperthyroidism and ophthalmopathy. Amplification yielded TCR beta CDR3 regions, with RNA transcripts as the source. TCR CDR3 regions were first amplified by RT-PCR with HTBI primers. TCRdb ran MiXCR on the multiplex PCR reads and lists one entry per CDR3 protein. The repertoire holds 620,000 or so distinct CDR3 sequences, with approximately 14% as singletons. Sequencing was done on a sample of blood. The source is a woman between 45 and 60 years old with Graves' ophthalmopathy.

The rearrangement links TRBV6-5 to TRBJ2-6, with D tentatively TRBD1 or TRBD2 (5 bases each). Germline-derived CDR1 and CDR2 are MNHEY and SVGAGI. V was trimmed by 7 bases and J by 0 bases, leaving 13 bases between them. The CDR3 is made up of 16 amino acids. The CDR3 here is CASIWGMSSGANVLTF. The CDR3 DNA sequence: TGTGCCAGCATTTGGGGGATGAGCTCTGGGGCCAACGTCCTGACTTTC.

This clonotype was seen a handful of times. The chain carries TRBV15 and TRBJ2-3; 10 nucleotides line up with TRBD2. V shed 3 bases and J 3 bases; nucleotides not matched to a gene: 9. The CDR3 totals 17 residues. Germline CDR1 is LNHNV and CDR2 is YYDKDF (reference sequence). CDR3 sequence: CATSRPASGRGTDTQYF. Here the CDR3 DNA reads TGTGCCACCAGCAGGCCAGCTAGCGGGAGAGGAACAGATACGCAGTATTTT.

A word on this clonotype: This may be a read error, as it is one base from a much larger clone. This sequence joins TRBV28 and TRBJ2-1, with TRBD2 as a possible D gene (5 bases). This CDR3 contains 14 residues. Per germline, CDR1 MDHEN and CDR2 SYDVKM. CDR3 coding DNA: TGTGCCAGCAGTACTAGTGACCTTTACAGTGAGCAGTTCTTC. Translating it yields CASSTSDLYSEQFF.